This T cell receptor (beta chain) was recorded in a study of response to subunit inactivated influenza vaccine. This clonotype has more than one count but fewer than ten. Its antigen is as yet unknown. Regarding the study as a whole: Each seasonal influenza vaccination recruits few new T cells, the authors suggested.

TCRdb independently ran MiXCR on the RT-PCR reads; one entry per CDR3 protein. The sample gives about 520,000 distinct CDR3 sequences, roughly 7.9% of which show up once; about an eighth is in the top ten. CDR1 is LGHNA and CDR2 is YSLEER in the germline V gene. CDR3 size: 15 residues. V lost 0 bases, J lost 3 bases, and 12 bases lay in between. The sequence was obtained from a man in his fifties or sixties who received an inactivated influenza vaccine. Sample: PBMCs from blood, taken 23 to 25 months after vaccination. The rearrangement links TRBV4-3 to TRBJ2-7; D tentatively fits TRBD1 or TRBD2 (6 bases each). Here the CDR3 DNA reads TGCGCCAGCAGCCAAGAGGTACAGGGAGGCTACGAGCAGTACTTC. Encoded protein: CASSQEVQGGYEQYF.